The sequence of this T cell receptor beta chain was determined in a study of shared clonotypes between healthy human individuals (dated by TCRdb to 2018 to 2020). The study in broad terms: The cohort comprised a couple of women and a few men aged 18 to 49 years. Per donor, three plates each were used for CD4 naive and CD4 memory, two for CD8 naive, and one for CD8 memory. The study deeply sequenced blood TCR repertoires of 5 or 6 healthy adults to estimate repertoire size and the extent of clonotype sharing between individuals. To increase sequencing depth and limit assay-specific biases, different laboratories used diverse techniques to prepare libraries and sequence TCR repertoires. Each donor's leukapheresis produced roughly between about 0.9 and 9.5 billion PBMCs.

In the case of this clone: The specificity of this receptor is unknown. Base quality data are lacking; no much larger clone is found one base away.

Using the deep immunoSEQ assay, TCR CDR3 regions were amplified from genomic DNA by multiplex PCR. For each cell subset, the extracted genomic DNA was distributed evenly across all wells of several immunoSEQ 96-well plates, and each plate served as one replicate. For sorted subsets, each replicate PCR was loaded with 200 ng genomic DNA, equivalent to some 27,000 T cell genomes. Purified libraries were measured with a Qubit 3.0 fluorometer, size-checked on a Bioanalyzer 2100, and measured again with the KAPA Library Quantification kit. A separate single-read 150-cycle Illumina NextSeq 550 flow cell was used to sequence each immunoSEQ 96-well plate. In the source study's methods: Because only junctional sequences without quality scores were contained in the immunoSEQ output, filtering matching that applied to full-length reads could not be performed. To assign V/J genes and CDR3, sequences were annotated using PyIR, a Python wrapper for IgBLAST v1.9, with IMGT germline references. Reads with weak V/J assignments (E-value above 1e-6), missing CDR3, stop codons, out-of-frame junctions, or ambiguous translated residues were removed. V3J clonotypes were defined as sequences sharing an identical inferred V gene, J gene, and CDR3 amino acid sequence. To compute the percentage overlap between repertoires, the number of shared unique clonotypes was divided by the size of the smaller repertoire. Repertoire richness was assessed with RTK rarefaction, the Chao1 estimator, and Recon v2.1 estimates of unobserved clonotypes. OLGA was used to compute generation probabilities for all TCRbeta clonotypes that the gDNA method yielded from a handful of donors. TCRdb holds this immuneACCESS table with in-frame rearrangements only. Some clones are missing; in checked studies, unresolved V genes explain under half, and the rest has no known cause. The V and J calls and clone size are taken from that table; D and trimming were inferred from the DNA. This sample comprises just over 2,000,000 clones, less than 95% of them detected only once. The ten largest account for 0.9% to 1.3% of the sample.

Results and caveats for the whole study, not just this receptor: Pairwise subsampling led to the expectation that sequencing depth would affect the degree of clonotype sharing among donors. Compared with non-shared clonotypes, clonotypes shared by all four sorted-subset donors had higher generation probabilities. Rarefaction of sorted-subset datasets indicated incomplete sequencing despite the large sequencing depth. Sampling was restricted to blood, and TCR repertoires in tissue are likely to differ from TCR repertoires in blood. Naive subsets generally had larger estimated clonotype richness than memory subsets. The small number of donors limited the genetic and exposure-history diversity represented. When several donors were compared, the shared fraction of clonotypes was about 5.2% for naive CD4, roughly 3.3% for naive CD8, 2.3% for memory CD4, and 0.4% for memory CD8.

The cysteine opens and the phenylalanine closes a CDR3 of 17 amino acids. Of all the DNA, just the CDR3 is kept, 51 bases in frame from base 1. CDR1 and CDR2, per the germline V gene (reference sequence), are LNHDA and SQIVND. Trimmed from V: 4 bases; trimmed from J: 0 bases; junction bases lacking a gene match: 9. CD8 naive samples were CD45RO-negative cells positively selected for CCR7, giving a CD45RA+CCR7+ population that excluded TemRA cells. The donors were healthy, HIV-negative adults with no recently reported acute infections or vaccinations. Every donor was a Caucasian adult living in Nashville, Tennessee, USA. Blood was collected by leukapheresis, and PBMCs were isolated by Ficoll-Histopaque density gradient centrifugation and then cryopreserved in liquid nitrogen vapor phase. Analytical flow cytometry was used to check the purity and quantity of every magnetically sorted T cell population. Each sorted fraction had its genomic DNA isolated and then quantified by UV absorbance on a Nanodrop 2000c.

The sequencing sample was made of naive CD8+ T cells sorted from blood. The cell subset or site label here, explained by the study, means: CD45RA+CCR7+. Here the chain combines TRBV19 and TRBJ1-5; 7 middle bases align to TRBD1. The sequence came from a man younger than 30 in good health. The CDR3 sequence is CASSRDREGYSNQPQHF. In nucleotide form, the sequence is TGTGCCAGTAGTAGGGACAGAGAAGGCTATAGCAATCAGCCCCAGCATTTT.